This TCR beta chain emerged from a study of cytomegalovirus exposure and HLA in healthy donors. Trimming removed 3 bases from V and 4 bases from J, with 12 bases in between. Looked up from germline, CDR1 is SQVTM and CDR2 is ANQGSEA. The CDR3 length is 13 residues. As to this clone: The target antigen is unknown.

In the PCR, 60 Vbeta and 13 Jbeta primers were used. Data came from immunoSEQ multiplex PCR; TCRdb stores just in-frame clones and leaves some out. The sample holds about 94,000 clones, approximately 74% seen once. Findings of the study overall: Among TCR beta chains, those listed as cytomegalovirus-associated numbered over 150. Later analysis suggested links between common viral pathogens and several top significant clusters. Analyses of presence and absence presupposed an approximately uniform sequencing depth across donors. Per a prior analysis, the majority of TCR beta V segments were productive roughly 87% or roughly 30% of the time.

Sequenced: PBMCs. The J gene is TRBJ1-1, the V gene TRBV29-1; possible D gene TRBD1, 6 bases. The receptor's source is a man aged 30-40 years in good health and CMV-seropositive. The CDR3 sequence is CSVDRGGPTEAFF. The DNA of the CDR3 is TGCAGCGTTGATAGGGGGGGTCCCACTGAAGCTTTCTTT.